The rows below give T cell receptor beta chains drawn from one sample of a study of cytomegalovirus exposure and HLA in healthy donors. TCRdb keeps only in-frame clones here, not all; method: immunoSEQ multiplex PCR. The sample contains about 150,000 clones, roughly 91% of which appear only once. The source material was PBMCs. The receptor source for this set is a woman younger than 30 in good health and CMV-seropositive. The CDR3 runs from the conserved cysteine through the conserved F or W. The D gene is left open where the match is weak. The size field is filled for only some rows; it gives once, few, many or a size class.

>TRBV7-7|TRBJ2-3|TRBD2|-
TGTGCCAGCAGCCTGACTAGCGGGAGGCCTGATACGCAGTATTTT
CASSLTSGRPDTQYF
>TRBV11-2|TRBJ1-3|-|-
TGTGCCAGCAGCTTGGGGAGGGTCTCTGGAAACACCATATATTTT
CASSLGRVSGNTIYF
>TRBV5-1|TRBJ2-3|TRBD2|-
TGCGCCAGCAGCTCGCTAGCGGGGAGCACAGATACGCAGTATTTT
CASSSLAGSTDTQYF
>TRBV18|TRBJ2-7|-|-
TGTGCCAGCTCACCACCTGCCCAGACCTACGAGCAGTACTTC
CASSPPAQTYEQYF
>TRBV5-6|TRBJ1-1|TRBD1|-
TGTGCCAGCAGCGTCGACAGGGGGTACATGAACACTGAAGCTTTCTTT
CASSVDRGYMNTEAFF
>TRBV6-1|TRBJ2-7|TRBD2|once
TGTGCCAGCAGTGGCGGGACTAGCGGGAGTCAGCAGTACTTC
CASSGGTSGSQQYF
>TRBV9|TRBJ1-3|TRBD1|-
TGTGCCAGCAGCGTGGGGACAGGGGGCAACACCATATATTTT
CASSVGTGGNTIYF
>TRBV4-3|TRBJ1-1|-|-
TGCGCCAGCAGCCAAGATATGGGCGGAGGTGTTGGTGTGAACACTGAAGCTTTCTTT
CASSQDMGGGVGVNTEAFF
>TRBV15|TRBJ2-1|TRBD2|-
TGTGCCACCAGCAGAGTACCGCTAGCGGCGCCCTACAATGAGCAGTTCTTC
CATSRVPLAAPYNEQFF
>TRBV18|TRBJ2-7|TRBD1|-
TGTGCCAGCTCACCCGACAGGGGAACAAACGAGCAGTACTTC
CASSPDRGTNEQYF
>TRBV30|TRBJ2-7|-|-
TGTGCCTGGAATACTATTCGCTACGAGCAGTACTTC
CAWNTIRYEQYF
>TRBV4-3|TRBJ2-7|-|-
TGCGCCAGCAGCCAAGCCCGGGGACACCACTACGAGCAGTACTTC
CASSQARGHHYEQYF
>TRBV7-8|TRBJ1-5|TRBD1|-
TGTGCCAGCAGTCTAGACAGGGGACGGAATCAGCCCCAGCATTTT
CASSLDRGRNQPQHF
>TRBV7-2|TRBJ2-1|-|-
TGTGCCAGCAGCTTAGGACATCGTGAGCAGTTCTTC
CASSLGHREQFF
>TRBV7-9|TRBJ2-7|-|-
TGTGCCAGCAGCGTGTACGGCGAGCAGTACTTC
CASSVYGEQYF
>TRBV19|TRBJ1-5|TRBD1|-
TGTGCCAGTACCCGTCAGGGACAGGGCGGCAATCAGCCCCAGCATTTT
CASTRQGQGGNQPQHF
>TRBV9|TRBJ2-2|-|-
TGTGCCAGCAGCCCTGACACAACCGGCGGGGAGCTGTTTTTT
CASSPDTTGGELFF
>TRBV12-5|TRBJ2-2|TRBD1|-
TGTGCTAGTGGTCCGGGACAGACGAACACCGGGGAGCTGTTTTTT
CASGPGQTNTGELFF
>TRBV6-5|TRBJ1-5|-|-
TGTGCCAGCAGACGAGGGGGTAGCGGCAATCAGCCCCAGCATTTT
CASRRGGSGNQPQHF
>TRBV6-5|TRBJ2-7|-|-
TGTGCCAGCAGTTACCTCCAGGGCTCCTACGAGCAGTACTTC
CASSYLQGSYEQYF
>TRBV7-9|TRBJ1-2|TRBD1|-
TGTGCCAGCAGCTTAGAATTGGACAGGCCTAACTATGGCTACACCTTC
CASSLELDRPNYGYTF
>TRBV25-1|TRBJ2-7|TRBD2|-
TGTGCCAGCAGTGACCCCTTAGGGACTAGCGGGAGAGAGCAGTACTTC
CASSDPLGTSGREQYF
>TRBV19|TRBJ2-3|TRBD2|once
TGTGCCAGTAGTAGAAGGACTAGCGGGAGTCCCCATGGCACAGATACGCAGTATTTT
CASSRRTSGSPHGTDTQYF